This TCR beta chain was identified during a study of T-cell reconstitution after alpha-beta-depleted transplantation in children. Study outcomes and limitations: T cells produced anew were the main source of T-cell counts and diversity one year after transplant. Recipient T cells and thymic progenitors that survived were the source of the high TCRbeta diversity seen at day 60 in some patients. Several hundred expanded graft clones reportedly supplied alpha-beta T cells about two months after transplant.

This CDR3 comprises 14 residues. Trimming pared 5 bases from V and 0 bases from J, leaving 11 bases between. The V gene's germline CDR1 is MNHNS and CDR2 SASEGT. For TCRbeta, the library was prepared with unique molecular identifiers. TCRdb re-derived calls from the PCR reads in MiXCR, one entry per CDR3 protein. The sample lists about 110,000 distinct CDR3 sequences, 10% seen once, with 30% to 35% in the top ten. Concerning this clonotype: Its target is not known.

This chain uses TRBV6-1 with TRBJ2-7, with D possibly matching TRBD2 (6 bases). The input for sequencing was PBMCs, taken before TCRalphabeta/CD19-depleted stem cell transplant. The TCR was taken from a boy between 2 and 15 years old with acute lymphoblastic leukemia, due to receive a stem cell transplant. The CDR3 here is CASSTGDSSYEQYF. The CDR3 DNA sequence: TGTGCCAGCAGTACGGGAGACAGCTCCTACGAGCAGTACTTC.